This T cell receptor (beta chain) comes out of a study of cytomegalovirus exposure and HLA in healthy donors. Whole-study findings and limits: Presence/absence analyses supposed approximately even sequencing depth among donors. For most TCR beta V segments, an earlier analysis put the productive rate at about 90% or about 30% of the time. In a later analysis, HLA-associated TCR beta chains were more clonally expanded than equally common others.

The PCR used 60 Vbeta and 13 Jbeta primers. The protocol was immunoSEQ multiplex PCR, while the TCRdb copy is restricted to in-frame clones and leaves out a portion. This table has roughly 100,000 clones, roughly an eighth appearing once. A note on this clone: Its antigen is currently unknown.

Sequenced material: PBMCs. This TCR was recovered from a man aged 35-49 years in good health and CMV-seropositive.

The DNA for the CDR3 is TGTGCCAGTACGACAGGCTATGGCTACACCTTC. Its translation is CASTTGYGYTF. V usage is TRBV7-9 and J usage is TRBJ1-2; TRBD1 is a possible D gene (6 bases). V was shortened by 9 bases and J by 4 bases, with 9 bases between the two germline ends. CDR1 and CDR2 (germline): SEHNR, FQNEAQ (reference sequence). The CDR3 covers 11 residues.